The rows below give T cell receptor beta chains drawn from one sample of a study of blood T cells in healthy people across ages. TCRdb itself ran the 5' RACE reads through MiXCR, one entry per CDR3 protein. Altogether more than 1,000,000 distinct CDR3 sequences are present, under 30% being singletons, with the ten largest covering about 0.72%. The sample was also linked to a second study, of T cells of mothers and their children.

The sample was blood. The receptors were sampled from a girl under 10 years old in good health. Each CDR3 is given with its conserved first and last residue. Fields, in order: clone size, D gene, J gene, V gene, CDR3 DNA, CDR3 protein. A D gene is named only where the DNA matches it firmly. Not every row has a clone size; where given, it reads once, few, many or a size class.

size: few
D: .
J: TRBJ1-3
V: TRBV7-2
DNA: TGTGCCAGCAGCTTACTAGCTGGGGCTGGAAACACCATATATTTT
CDR3: CASSLLAGAGNTIYF

size: .
D: .
J: TRBJ2-1
V: TRBV10-3
DNA: TGTGCCATCAGTGGTGCTCCGAGAGACAGCCTCAATGAAGGGCAGTTCTTC
CDR3: CAISGAPRDSLNEGQFF

size: few
D: .
J: TRBJ2-5
V: TRBV25-1
DNA: TGTGCCAGCAGTGATTATCCTTCGCGTGGAGAGACCCAGTACTTC
CDR3: CASSDYPSRGETQYF

size: few
D: TRBD1
J: TRBJ2-1
V: TRBV2
DNA: TGTGCCACTGCCGGGACAGGGAACGATGAGCAGTTCTTC
CDR3: CATAGTGNDEQFF

size: few
D: .
J: TRBJ1-2
V: TRBV7-9
DNA: TGTGCCAGCGGCTTAGAAGGGATTGATGGCTACACCTTC
CDR3: CASGLEGIDGYTF

size: few
D: TRBD2
J: TRBJ2-5
V: TRBV6-1
DNA: TGTGCCAGCAGTGACGTTAGCGGGAGATTGGTGGAGACCCAGTACTTC
CDR3: CASSDVSGRLVETQYF

size: few
D: .
J: TRBJ2-7
V: TRBV6-9
DNA: TGTGCCAGCAGTTATCTGTTAGTTGTGGCCTACGAGCAGTACTTC
CDR3: CASSYLLVVAYEQYF

size: few
D: TRBD2
J: TRBJ2-3
V: TRBV4-3
DNA: TGCGCCAGCAGCCAAGATGTGGCGGGGGGAACAGATACGCAGTATTTT
CDR3: CASSQDVAGGTDTQYF

size: .
D: .
J: TRBJ1-2
V: TRBV14
DNA: TGTGCCAGCAGCCAGGCAGCCGGCGGCTACACCTTC
CDR3: CASSQAAGGYTF

size: few
D: .
J: TRBJ2-7
V: TRBV2
DNA: TGTGCCAGCAGGCCGGGCTACTCCTACGAGCAGTACTTC
CDR3: CASRPGYSYEQYF

size: few
D: .
J: TRBJ1-1
V: TRBV7-9
DNA: TGTGCCAGCAGCCCAACGGGGCAAAGCTTCTTT
CDR3: CASSPTGQSFF

size: .
D: .
J: TRBJ2-5
V: TRBV20-1
DNA: TGCAGTGCTAGGGGGACTGCGGAGACCCAGTACTTC
CDR3: CSARGTAETQYF

size: .
D: .
J: TRBJ2-2
V: TRBV5-6
DNA: TGTGCCAGCAGGTTGACATACACCGGGGAGCTGTTTTTT
CDR3: CASRLTYTGELFF

size: .
D: .
J: TRBJ1-1
V: TRBV7-6
DNA: TGTGCCAGCAGCTCATGGCCTTTGGTGAACACTGAAGCTTTCTTT
CDR3: CASSSWPLVNTEAFF

size: many
D: TRBD2
J: TRBJ2-7
V: TRBV29-1
DNA: TGCAGCGTTGGGACTAGCGAGCAGTACTTC
CDR3: CSVGTSEQYF

size: .
D: .
J: TRBJ1-1
V: TRBV6-4
DNA: TGTGCCAGCAGCCCCGAGGGGGGGTACACTGAAGCTTTCTTT
CDR3: CASSPEGGYTEAFF

size: .
D: .
J: TRBJ1-5
V: TRBV12-3/TRBV12-4
DNA: TGTGCCAGCAGTTTACTACAGACTAATCAGCCCCAGCATTTT
CDR3: CASSLLQTNQPQHF

size: .
D: .
J: TRBJ2-1
V: TRBV5-6
DNA: TGTGCCAGCAGCTTGTTTTGGGACAATGAGCAGTTCTTC
CDR3: CASSLFWDNEQFF

size: many
D: TRBD2
J: TRBJ2-1
V: TRBV29-1
DNA: TGCAGCGTCGGGGGGGGCAATGAGCAGTTCTTC
CDR3: CSVGGGNEQFF

size: few
D: TRBD1
J: TRBJ2-7
V: TRBV7-9
DNA: TGTGCCAGCAGCGCCAGGACAGGGACCGAGCAGTACTTC
CDR3: CASSARTGTEQYF

size: few
D: TRBD1
J: TRBJ2-5
V: TRBV24-1
DNA: TGTGCCACCAGTGAACCCACGGGACAGAGACAAGAGACCCAGTACTTC
CDR3: CATSEPTGQRQETQYF

size: few
D: .
J: TRBJ1-2
V: TRBV7-2
DNA: TGTGCCAGCAGCCCGCGCCTACAGGACAACTATGGCTACACCTTC
CDR3: CASSPRLQDNYGYTF

size: .
D: .
J: TRBJ1-2
V: TRBV11-2
DNA: TGTGCCAGCAGCTCGGGGACGGAGGCTATGGACTACACCTTC
CDR3: CASSSGTEAMDYTF

size: few
D: .
J: TRBJ2-7
V: TRBV5-1
DNA: TGCGCCAGCAGCTTGGGCGTAGGATACTACGAGCAGTACTTC
CDR3: CASSLGVGYYEQYF

size: .
D: TRBD2
J: TRBJ2-1
V: TRBV20-1
DNA: TGCAGTGCTCCCGGGACTACTTACAATGAGCAGTTCTTC
CDR3: CSAPGTTYNEQFF

size: .
D: .
J: TRBJ2-5
V: TRBV29-1
DNA: TGCAGCGTTGATCAGGGACTCCAAGAGACCCAGTACTTC
CDR3: CSVDQGLQETQYF

size: few
D: TRBD1
J: TRBJ1-2
V: TRBV7-3
DNA: TGTGCCAGCAGCTTATCTACAGGGGAGGGTGGCTACACCTTC
CDR3: CASSLSTGEGGYTF

size: .
D: .
J: TRBJ2-2
V: TRBV3-1
DNA: TGTGCCAGCAGGACAAAGACCGGGGAGCTGTTTTTT
CDR3: CASRTKTGELFF

size: .
D: .
J: TRBJ2-7
V: TRBV12-3/TRBV12-4
DNA: TGTGCCAGCAGTTTGGGGCTAGCGAGCGCTAGCGACGAGCAGTACTTC
CDR3: CASSLGLASASDEQYF

size: .
D: .
J: TRBJ2-1
V: TRBV6-2/TRBV6-3
DNA: TGTGCCAGCAGTGTGAGAAGGGAAAACAATGAGCAGTTCTTC
CDR3: CASSVRRENNEQFF

size: many
D: .
J: TRBJ2-5
V: TRBV12-3/TRBV12-4
DNA: TGTGCCAGCGGAATAGAGACCCAGTACTTC
CDR3: CASGIETQYF

size: .
D: .
J: TRBJ2-7
V: TRBV29-1
DNA: TGCAGCGGTAGGGACGGAGGGACCCACGAGCAGTACTTC
CDR3: CSGRDGGTHEQYF

size: .
D: .
J: TRBJ2-5
V: TRBV29-1
DNA: TGCAGCGTTGATAGGTCTAACCTCCTCCAAGAGACCCAGTACTTC
CDR3: CSVDRSNLLQETQYF

size: few
D: .
J: TRBJ1-1
V: TRBV19
DNA: TGTGCCAGTAGTTGGGGCGAGAACACTGAAGCTTTCTTT
CDR3: CASSWGENTEAFF

size: .
D: .
J: TRBJ2-7
V: TRBV12-3/TRBV12-4
DNA: TGTGCCAGCAGTGCGACAGGCCCTAGCTCCTACGAGCAGTACTTC
CDR3: CASSATGPSSYEQYF